This TCR beta chain derives from a study of T cells in women clearing cervical HPV infection. Study-level results: Effector/memory and HPV-specific T cells were not isolated, and association timing is unknown.

The repertoire was sequenced with immunoSEQ multiplex PCR; TCRdb's copy has only in-frame clones and lacks some. This sample's table has around 20,000 clones. Germline values: CDR1 MNHEY, CDR2 SVGEGT. The V end was cut by 7 bases, the J end by 10 bases, with 14 bases between. This CDR3 spans 13 amino acids. Concerning this clone: Its target is unknown. The read ends 3 residues before the CDR3 terminus; that terminus is restored from the germline J gene.

The TCR comes from a woman aged 18 to 69 with a cervical HPV16 infection that either progressed to CIN3+ or cleared (not recorded which). The chain employs TRBV6-2 or TRBV6-3 and TRBJ1-6; D is unresolved. The sequenced sample consisted of blood buffy coat. CDR3 residues: CASIPSPGSPLHF. CDR3 DNA (partial): TGTGCCAGCATCCCCTCGCCCGGGTCACCC.